A single sample is the source of the 6 T cell receptor beta chains below, sequenced in a study of memory CD4+ T cells and cytomegalovirus serostatus. Clones were read by immunoSEQ multiplex PCR, and TCRdb kept only the in-frame ones, dropping some. The sample contains 40,000 to 55,000 clones, about 80% of which appear only once. Single viable CD3+CD4+CD8-CD45RO+ cells were sorted as the memory CD4+ T cells. Sequenced: memory CD4+ T cells from blood. The receptors were gathered from an adult in good health and CMV-seropositive.

The rearrangement links TRBV2 to TRBJ1-1; D possibly corresponds to TRBD1 (6 bases). V was cut by 6 bases and J by 1 base, with 9 bases left in between. Germline V gene data show CDR1 as SNHLY and CDR2 as FYNNEI. This CDR3 is built from 13 residues. Written as DNA, the CDR3 is TGTGCCAGCAGCGGACAGCCGAACACTGAAGCTTTCTTT. Translated: CASSGQPNTEAFF.

The rearrangement links TRBV19 to TRBJ1-5; no clear D. Germline V lookup: CDR1 LNHDA, CDR2 SQIVND (reference sequence). The CDR3 totals 16 residues. V was clipped by 6 bases and J by 1 base, with 16 bases between them. CDR3 sequence: CASSEDGVGSNQPQHF. The CDR3, as DNA: TGTGCCAGTAGCGAGGATGGGGTGGGGAGCAATCAGCCCCAGCATTTT. The complete variable domain, with remaining parts taken from reference TRBV19 and TRBJ1-5, reads DGGITQSPKYLFRKEGQNVTLSCEQNLNHDAMYWYRQDPGQGLRLIYYSQIVNDFQKGDIAEGYSVSREKKESFPLTVTSAQKNPTAFYLCASSEDGVGSNQPQHFGDGTRLSIL.

This chain links TRBV9 with TRBJ2-1; 7 bases fit TRBD2. Unmatched junction bases numbered 14, after V lost 6 bases and J lost 8 bases. The CDR3 runs to 15 residues. CDR1 and CDR2 from the germline V gene are SGDLS and YYNGEE. The CDR3 spells CASNRYGGGGDEQFF. In nucleotides, the CDR3 is TGTGCCAGCAACAGATATGGGGGGGGAGGGGATGAGCAGTTCTTC.

This clone is medium-sized within its sample. V gene TRBV28 combines with J gene TRBJ1-5; D uncertain. The CDR3 runs to 11 residues. Per the germline V gene, CDR1 is MDHEN and CDR2 is SYDVKM. Trimming took off 8 bases at V and 3 bases at J, with 5 bases between the two ends. CDR3 region: CASGFNQPQHF. CDR3 DNA: TGTGCCAGCGGGTTCAATCAGCCCCAGCATTTT.

The genes are TRBV6-5 and TRBJ1-1; TRBD1 matches at 8 bases. The CDR3 spans 14 residues. Germline lookup yields CDR1 MNHEY and CDR2 SVGAGI. V was clipped by 6 bases and J by 2 bases; unmatched bases: 5. This chain's CDR3 is CASSRDRRNTEAFF. The CDR3 nucleotides are TGTGCCAGCAGCCGGGACAGGAGAAACACTGAAGCTTTCTTT.

The rearrangement links TRBV6-6 to TRBJ1-5; 8 nucleotides align to TRBD1. The V gene's germline CDR1 is MNHNY and CDR2 SVGAGI (reference sequence). The length of the CDR3 is 15 residues. J lost 4 bases, V lost 4 bases, and 6 bases had no gene match. The CDR3 reads CASSLIGQGNQPQHF. The DNA of the CDR3 is TGTGCCAGCAGTTTGATTGGACAGGGTAATCAGCCCCAGCATTTT.